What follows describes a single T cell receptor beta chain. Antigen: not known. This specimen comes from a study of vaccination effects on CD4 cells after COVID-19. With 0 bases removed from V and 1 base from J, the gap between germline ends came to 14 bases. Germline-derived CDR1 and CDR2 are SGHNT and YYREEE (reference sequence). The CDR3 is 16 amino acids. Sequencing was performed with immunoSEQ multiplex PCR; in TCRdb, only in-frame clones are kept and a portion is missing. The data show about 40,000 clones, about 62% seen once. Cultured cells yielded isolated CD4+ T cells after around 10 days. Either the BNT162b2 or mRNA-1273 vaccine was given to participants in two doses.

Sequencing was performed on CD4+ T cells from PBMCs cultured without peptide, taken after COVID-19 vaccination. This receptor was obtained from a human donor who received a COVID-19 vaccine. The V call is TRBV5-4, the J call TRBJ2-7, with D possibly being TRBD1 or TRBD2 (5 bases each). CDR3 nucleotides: TGTGCCAGCAGCTTGGCCGGGGCAGGCCGTTCCTACGAGCAGTACTTC. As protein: CASSLAGAGRSYEQYF.